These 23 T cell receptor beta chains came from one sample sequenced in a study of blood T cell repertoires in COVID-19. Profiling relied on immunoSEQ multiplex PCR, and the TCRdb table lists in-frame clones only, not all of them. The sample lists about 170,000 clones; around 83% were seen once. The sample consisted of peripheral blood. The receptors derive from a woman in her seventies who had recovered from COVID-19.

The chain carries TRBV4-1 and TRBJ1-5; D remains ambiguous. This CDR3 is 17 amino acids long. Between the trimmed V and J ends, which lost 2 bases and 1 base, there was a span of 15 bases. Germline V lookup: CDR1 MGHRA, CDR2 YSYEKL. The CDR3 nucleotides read TGCGCCAGCAGCCAAACCCGGGGAAGGGCGAGCAATCAGCCCCAGCATTTT. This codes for CASSQTRGRASNQPQHF.

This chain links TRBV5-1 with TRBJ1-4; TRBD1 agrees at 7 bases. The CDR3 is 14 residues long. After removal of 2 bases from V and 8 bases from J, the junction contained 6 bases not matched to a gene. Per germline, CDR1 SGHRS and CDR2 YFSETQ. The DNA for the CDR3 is TGCGCCAGCAGCTTCACAGGGGACCGGGAAAAACTGTTTTTT. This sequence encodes CASSFTGDREKLFF.

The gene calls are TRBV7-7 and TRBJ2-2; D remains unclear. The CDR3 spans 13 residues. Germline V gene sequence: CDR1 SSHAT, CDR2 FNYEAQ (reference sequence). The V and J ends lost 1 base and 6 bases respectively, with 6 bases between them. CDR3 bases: TGTGCCAGCAGCTTAGATCGTCCCGGGGAGCTGTTTTTT. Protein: CASSLDRPGELFF.

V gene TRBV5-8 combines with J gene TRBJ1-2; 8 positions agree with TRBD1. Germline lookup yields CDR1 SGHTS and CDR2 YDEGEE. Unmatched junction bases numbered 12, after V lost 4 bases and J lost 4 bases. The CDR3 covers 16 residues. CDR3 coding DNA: TGTGCCAGCAGCCCACGGACAGGGCGGATGGCCTATGGCTACACCTTC. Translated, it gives CASSPRTGRMAYGYTF.

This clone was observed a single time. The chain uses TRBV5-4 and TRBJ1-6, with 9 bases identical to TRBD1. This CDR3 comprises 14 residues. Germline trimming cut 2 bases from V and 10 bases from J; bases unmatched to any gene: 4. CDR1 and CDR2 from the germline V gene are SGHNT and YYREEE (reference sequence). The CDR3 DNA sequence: TGTGCCAGCAGCTTTAGGACAGGGGAATCACCCCTCCACTTT. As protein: CASSFRTGESPLHF.

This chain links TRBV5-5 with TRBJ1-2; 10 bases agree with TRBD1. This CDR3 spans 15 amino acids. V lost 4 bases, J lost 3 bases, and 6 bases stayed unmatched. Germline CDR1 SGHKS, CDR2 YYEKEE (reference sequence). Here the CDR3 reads CASSPRQGAYYGYTF. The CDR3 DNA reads TGTGCCAGCAGCCCCAGACAGGGGGCTTACTATGGCTACACCTTC.

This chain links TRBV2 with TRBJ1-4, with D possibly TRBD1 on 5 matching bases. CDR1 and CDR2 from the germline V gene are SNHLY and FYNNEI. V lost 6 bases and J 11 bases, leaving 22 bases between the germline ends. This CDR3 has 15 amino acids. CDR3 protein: CASSGGTREGEKLFF. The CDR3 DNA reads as TGTGCCAGCAGCGGGGGGACGAGGGAGGGTGAGAAACTGTTTTTT.

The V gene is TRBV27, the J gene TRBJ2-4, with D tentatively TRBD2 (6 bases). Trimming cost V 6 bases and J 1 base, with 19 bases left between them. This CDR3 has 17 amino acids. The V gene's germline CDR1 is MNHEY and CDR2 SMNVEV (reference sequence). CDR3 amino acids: CASSTGSGYGAKNIQYF. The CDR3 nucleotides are TGTGCCAGCAGCACGGGCAGCGGGTACGGTGCCAAAAACATTCAGTACTTC.

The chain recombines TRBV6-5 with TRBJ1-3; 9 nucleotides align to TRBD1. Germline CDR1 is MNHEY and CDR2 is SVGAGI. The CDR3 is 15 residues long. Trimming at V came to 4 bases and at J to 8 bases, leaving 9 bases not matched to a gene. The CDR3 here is CASSSPGQGLDTIYF. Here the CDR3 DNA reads TGTGCCAGCAGTTCCCCCGGACAGGGGCTAGACACCATATATTTT.

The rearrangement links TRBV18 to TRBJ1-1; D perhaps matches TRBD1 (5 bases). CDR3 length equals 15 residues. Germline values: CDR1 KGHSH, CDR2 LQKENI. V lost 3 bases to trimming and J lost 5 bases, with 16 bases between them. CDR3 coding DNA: TGTGCCAGCTCACCCAACCGGGGGGAGGGGACTGAAGCTTTCTTT. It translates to CASSPNRGEGTEAFF.

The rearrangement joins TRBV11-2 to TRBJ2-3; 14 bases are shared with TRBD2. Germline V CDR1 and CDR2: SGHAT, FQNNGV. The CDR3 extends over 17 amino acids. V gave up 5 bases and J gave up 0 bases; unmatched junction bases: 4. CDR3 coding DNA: TGTGCCAGCAGCACGGGGACTAGCGGGGGAAGCACAGATACGCAGTATTTT. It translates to CASSTGTSGGSTDTQYF.

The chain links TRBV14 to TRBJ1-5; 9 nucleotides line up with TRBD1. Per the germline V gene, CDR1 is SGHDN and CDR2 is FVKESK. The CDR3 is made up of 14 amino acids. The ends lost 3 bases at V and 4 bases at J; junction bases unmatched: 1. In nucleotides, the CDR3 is TGTGCCAGCAGCCAGACAGGGGGGAATCAGCCCCAGCATTTT. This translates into CASSQTGGNQPQHF.

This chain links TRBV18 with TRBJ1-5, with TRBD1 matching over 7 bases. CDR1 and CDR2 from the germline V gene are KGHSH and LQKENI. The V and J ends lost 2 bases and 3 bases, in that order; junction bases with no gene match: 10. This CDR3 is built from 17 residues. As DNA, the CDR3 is TGTGCCAGCTCACCAACGGCAGGGGGGACCAACAATCAGCCCCAGCATTTT. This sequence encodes CASSPTAGGTNNQPQHF. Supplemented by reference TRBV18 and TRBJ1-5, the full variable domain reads NAGVMQNPRHLVRRRGQEARLRCSPMKGHSHVYWYRQLPEEGLKFMVYLQKENIIDESGMPKERFSAEFPKEGPSILRIQQVVRGDSAAYFCASSPTAGGTNNQPQHFGDGTRLSIL.

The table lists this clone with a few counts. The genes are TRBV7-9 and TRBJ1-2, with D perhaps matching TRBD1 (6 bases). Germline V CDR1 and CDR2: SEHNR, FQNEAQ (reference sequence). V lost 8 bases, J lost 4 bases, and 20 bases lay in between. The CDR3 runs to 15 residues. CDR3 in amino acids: CASGRDTNIRYGYTF. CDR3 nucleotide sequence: TGTGCCAGCGGCCGGGACACCAATATCCGCTATGGCTACACCTTC.

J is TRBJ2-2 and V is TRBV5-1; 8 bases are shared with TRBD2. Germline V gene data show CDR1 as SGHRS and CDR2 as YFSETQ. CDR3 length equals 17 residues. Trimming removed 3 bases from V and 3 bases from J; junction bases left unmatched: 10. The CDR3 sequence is CASSWGPGLGDTGELFF. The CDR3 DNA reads TGCGCCAGCAGCTGGGGACCGGGACTAGGGGACACCGGGGAGCTGTTTTTT.

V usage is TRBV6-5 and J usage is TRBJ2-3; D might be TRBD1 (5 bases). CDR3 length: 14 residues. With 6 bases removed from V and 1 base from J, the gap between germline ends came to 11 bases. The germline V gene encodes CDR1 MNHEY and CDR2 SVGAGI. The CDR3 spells CASRLDKRTDTQYF. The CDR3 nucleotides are TGTGCCAGCAGGCTGGACAAGCGCACAGATACGCAGTATTTT.

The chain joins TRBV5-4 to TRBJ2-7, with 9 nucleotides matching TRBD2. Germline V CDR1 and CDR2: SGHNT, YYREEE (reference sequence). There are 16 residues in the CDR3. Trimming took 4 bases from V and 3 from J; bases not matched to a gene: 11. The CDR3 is CASSVGPTSGSYEQYF. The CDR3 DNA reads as TGTGCCAGCAGCGTGGGCCCGACTAGCGGAAGCTACGAGCAGTACTTC.

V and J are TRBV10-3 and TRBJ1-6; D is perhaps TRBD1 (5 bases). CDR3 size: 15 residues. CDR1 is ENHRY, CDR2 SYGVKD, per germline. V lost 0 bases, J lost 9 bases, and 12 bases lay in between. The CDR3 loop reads CAISESRGEGSPLHF. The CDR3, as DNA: TGTGCCATCAGTGAGTCTCGGGGGGAAGGTTCACCCCTCCACTTT.

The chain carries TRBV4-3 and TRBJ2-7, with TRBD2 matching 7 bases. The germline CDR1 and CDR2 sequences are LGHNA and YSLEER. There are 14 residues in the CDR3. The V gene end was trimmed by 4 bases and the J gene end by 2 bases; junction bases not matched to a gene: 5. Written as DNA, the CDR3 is TGCGCCAGCAGCCGAACCGCGGGAGCCTACGAGCAGTACTTC. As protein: CASSRTAGAYEQYF.

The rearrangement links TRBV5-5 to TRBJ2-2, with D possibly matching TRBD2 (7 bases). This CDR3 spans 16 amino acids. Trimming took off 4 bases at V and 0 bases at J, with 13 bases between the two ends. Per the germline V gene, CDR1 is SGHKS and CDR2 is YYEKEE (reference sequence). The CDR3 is CASSPRGAPNTGELFF. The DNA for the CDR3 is TGTGCCAGCAGCCCTCGGGGGGCTCCGAACACCGGGGAGCTGTTTTTT.

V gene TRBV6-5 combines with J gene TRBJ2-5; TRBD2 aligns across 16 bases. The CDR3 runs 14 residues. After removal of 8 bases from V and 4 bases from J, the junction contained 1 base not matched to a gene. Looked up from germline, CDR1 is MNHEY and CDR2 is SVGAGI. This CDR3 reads CASGTSGGAETQYF. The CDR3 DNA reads TGTGCCAGCGGGACTAGCGGGGGGGCAGAGACCCAGTACTTC.

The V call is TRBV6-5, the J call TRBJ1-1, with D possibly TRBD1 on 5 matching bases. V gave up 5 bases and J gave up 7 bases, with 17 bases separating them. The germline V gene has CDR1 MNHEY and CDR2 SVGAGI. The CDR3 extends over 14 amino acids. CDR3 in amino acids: CASSPPGRGGEAFF. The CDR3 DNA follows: TGTGCCAGCAGTCCCCCAGGGAGGGGCGGTGAAGCTTTCTTT.

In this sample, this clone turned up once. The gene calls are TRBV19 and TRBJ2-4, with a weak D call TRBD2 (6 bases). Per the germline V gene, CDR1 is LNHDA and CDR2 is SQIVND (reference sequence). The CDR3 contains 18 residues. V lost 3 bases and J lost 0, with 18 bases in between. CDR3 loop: CASSIMGEAALAKNIQYF. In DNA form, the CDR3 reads TGTGCCAGTAGTATCATGGGGGAGGCAGCTCTAGCCAAAAACATTCAGTACTTC. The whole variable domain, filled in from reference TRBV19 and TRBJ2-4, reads DGGITQSPKYLFRKEGQNVTLSCEQNLNHDAMYWYRQDPGQGLRLIYYSQIVNDFQKGDIAEGYSVSREKKESFPLTVTSAQKNPTAFYLCASSIMGEAALAKNIQYFGAGTRLSVL.